A single TCR beta chain is shown here with its context. Antigen: not known. Per the germline V gene, CDR1 is GTSNPN and CDR2 is SVGIG (reference sequence). This CDR3 has 14 amino acids. Trimming removed 2 bases from V and 4 bases from J, with 11 bases in between. The sample originates from a study of cytomegalovirus exposure and HLA in healthy donors. Study-level findings and limits: A subsequent analysis found that TCR clusters from the first cohort also tended to co-occur in the 120 or so validation repertoires, with about 93% of cluster scores above 0.

Repertoires were generated with immunoSEQ multiplex PCR, while TCRdb's copy carries only in-frame clones and drops some. The repertoire holds 150,000 to 200,000 clones, with more than 80% as singletons. V usage is TRBV30 and J usage is TRBJ2-2; the D gene is possibly TRBD1 (6 bases). This TCR was sampled from a man younger than 35 in good health and CMV-seropositive. Specimen: PBMCs. This chain's CDR3 is CAWSQGMSTGELFF. CDR3 nucleotides: TGTGCCTGGAGTCAGGGGATGAGCACCGGGGAGCTGTTTTTT.